The 9 T cell receptor beta chains listed next were all sequenced from one sample in a study of blood T cells in healthy people across ages. Primed by a sample-barcoded 5' primer and a J-beta primer mix, a second PCR proceeded for roughly 7 to 12 cycles. Via MiXCR, TCRdb re-called the 5' RACE reads, giving one row per CDR3 protein. In the table there are roughly 800,000 distinct CDR3 sequences, more than 20% of which are singletons. These data also featured in a second study, about T cells of mothers and their children.

The sequenced sample was blood. These receptors were taken from a boy aged 5 to 17 in good health.

The chain couples TRBV10-3 to TRBJ1-2; D ambiguous. The CDR3 extends over 13 amino acids. The germline V gene has CDR1 ENHRY and CDR2 SYGVKD. V dropped 2 bases and J dropped 2 bases, with 6 bases sitting between them. The CDR3 spells CAISEAGNYGYTF. The CDR3 bases are TGTGCCATCAGTGAGGCCGGGAACTATGGCTACACCTTC.

The V and J genes are TRBV6-2 or TRBV6-3 and TRBJ2-7; D could derive from TRBD1 or TRBD2 (5 bases each). Per the germline V gene, CDR1 is MNHEY and CDR2 is SVGEGT. There are 14 residues in the CDR3. V gave up 7 bases and J gave up 0 bases, with 13 bases separating them. CDR3 coding DNA: TGTGCCAGCACTGGGACGGAATACTCCTACGAGCAGTACTTC. Encoded protein: CASTGTEYSYEQYF.

This CDR3 is CSAMTSGRPYEQYF. CDR3 sequence (DNA): TGCAGTGCAATGACTAGCGGGAGACCCTACGAGCAGTACTTC. V gene TRBV20-1 combines with J gene TRBJ2-7; 12 bases match TRBD2. The V gene's germline CDR1 is DFQATT and CDR2 SNEGSKA (reference sequence). The CDR3 runs to 14 residues. V lost 6 bases to trimming and J lost 2 bases; unmatched junction nucleotides: 5.

The J gene is TRBJ1-4, the V gene TRBV20-1, with D hard to call. CDR3 length: 16 amino acids. With 1 base removed from V and 3 bases from J, the gap between germline ends came to 15 bases. In germline, CDR1 is DFQATT, CDR2 SNEGSKA (reference sequence). The CDR3: CSARGTLGRANEKLFF. The CDR3 nucleotides read TGCAGTGCTAGAGGGACTCTTGGTAGGGCTAATGAAAAACTGTTTTTT.

This clonotype was found a few times. The V and J genes are TRBV4-3 and TRBJ2-4, with TRBD1 matching 12 bases. J lost 6 bases, V lost 4 bases, and 4 bases had no gene match. The CDR3 is made up of 15 amino acids. Germline loops: CDR1 LGHNA, CDR2 YSLEER. CDR3 region: CASSPGTGGANIQYF. DNA for the CDR3: TGCGCCAGCAGCCCGGGGACAGGGGGCGCAAACATTCAGTACTTC.

This clonotype is a singleton in its sample. J is TRBJ1-5 and V is TRBV5-6, with D perhaps matching TRBD1 (6 bases). V lost 0 bases and J lost 6, with 13 bases in between. Germline assignment: CDR1 SGHDT and CDR2 YYEEEE. The CDR3 consists of 15 residues. Here the CDR3 DNA reads TGTGCCAGCAGCTTGGGGGCAGCAGGGGTTCAGCCCCAGCATTTT. Its protein product is CASSLGAAGVQPQHF.

The chain carries TRBV6-5 and TRBJ2-1, with D tentatively TRBD2 (5 bases). Germline V gene sequence: CDR1 MNHEY, CDR2 SVGAGI. This CDR3 is 13 amino acids long. V was cut by 6 bases and J by 10 bases, with 16 bases left in between. For the CDR3, the DNA is TGTGCCAGCAGACCCGGGGTGGGCGGCGAGCAGTTCTTC. It is translated as CASRPGVGGEQFF.

This rearrangement joins TRBV20-1 to TRBJ2-1, with 11 bases lining up with TRBD2. V lost 2 bases and J lost 2; bases outside the gene matches: 8. Germline V gives CDR1 DFQATT, CDR2 SNEGSKA (reference sequence). This CDR3 is built from 17 residues. The CDR3 region has the DNA TGCAGTGCTAGACCAAGACTAGCGGGGAGCACCTACAATGAGCAGTTCTTC. Residues: CSARPRLAGSTYNEQFF.

This clonotype was found a few times. The chain recombines TRBV20-1 with TRBJ2-3; D perhaps matches TRBD2 (6 bases). CDR3 size: 13 residues. V lost 3 bases, J lost 4 bases, and 11 bases lay in between. Germline V gene data show CDR1 as DFQATT and CDR2 as SNEGSKA (reference sequence). In DNA form, the CDR3 reads TGCAGTGCTAGGACTAGGCCCGCAGATACGCAGTATTTT. Encoded protein: CSARTRPADTQYF.